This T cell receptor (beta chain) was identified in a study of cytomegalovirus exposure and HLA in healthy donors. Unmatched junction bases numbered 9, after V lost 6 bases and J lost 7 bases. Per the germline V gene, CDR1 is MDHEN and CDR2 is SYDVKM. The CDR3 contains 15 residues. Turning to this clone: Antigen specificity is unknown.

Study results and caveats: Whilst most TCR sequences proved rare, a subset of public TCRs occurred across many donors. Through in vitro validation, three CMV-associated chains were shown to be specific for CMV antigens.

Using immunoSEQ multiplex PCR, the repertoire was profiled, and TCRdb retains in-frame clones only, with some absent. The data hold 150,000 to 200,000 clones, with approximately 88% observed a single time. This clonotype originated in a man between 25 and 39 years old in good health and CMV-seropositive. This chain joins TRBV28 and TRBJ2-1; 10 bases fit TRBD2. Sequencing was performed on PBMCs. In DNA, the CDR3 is TGTGCCAGCAGCGGGCTAGCGGGAGTTGGGAATGAGCAGTTCTTC. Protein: CASSGLAGVGNEQFF.